These 29 T cell receptor beta chains came from one sample sequenced in a study. A single record per CDR3 protein comes from TCRdb applying MiXCR to the 5' RACE reads. The data contain 5,000 to 6,500 distinct CDR3 sequences, approximately 59% of them singletons. The sequenced sample consisted of tumor-infiltrating memory CD4+ T cells sorted from the breast tumor. Subset denoted: memory CD4+ T cells, CD4+CD45RO+CD25-. The receptors come from a female donor with breast cancer.

This clonotype is categorized as large. V and J are TRBV5-1 and TRBJ2-1, with 13 bases lining up with TRBD2. The CDR3 is 16 amino acids. The V and J ends lost 4 bases and 4 bases, in that order; junction bases with no gene match: 5. CDR1 SGHRS and CDR2 YFSETQ come from the germline V gene. The CDR3 DNA reads TGCGCCAGCAGCCGCACTAGCGGGGGGGGGTACAATGAGCAGTTCTTC. This gives the protein CASSRTSGGGYNEQFF. The full variable domain, its missing parts supplied by reference TRBV5-1 and TRBJ2-1, is KAGVTQTPRYLIKTRGQQVTLSCSPISGHRSVSWYQQTPGQGLQFLFEYFSETQRNKGNFPGRFSGRQFSNSRSEMNVSTLELGDSALYLCASSRTSGGGYNEQFFGPGTRLTVL.

In regard to this clonotype: Its ends do not fully match the called genes, so a read error is possible. The genes are TRBV20-1 and TRBJ2-1, with TRBD2 matching 7 bases. The V gene's germline CDR1 is DFQATT and CDR2 SNEGSKA (reference sequence). There are 12 residues in the CDR3. CDR3 in amino acids: CSGGGSRNEQCF. The DNA of the CDR3 is TGCAGTGGGGGGGGGAGTAGGAATGAGCAGTGCTTC.

With respect to this clonotype: The final CDR3 position lacks the conserved phenylalanine or tryptophan, pointing to a likely read error. V and J are TRBV5-1 and TRBJ2-3; D remains unclear. The germline V and J ends were trimmed by 0 bases and 3 bases, with 5 bases remaining between them. The CDR3 is made up of 13 amino acids. CDR1 SGHRS and CDR2 YFSETQ come from the germline V gene. DNA of the CDR3: TGCGCCAGCAGCTTGGATCTTACAGATACGCAGTATTCT. Encoded protein: CASSLDLTDTQYS.

Concerning this clonotype: A junction end diverges from the germline sequence, so it may reflect a read error. The chain employs TRBV5-1 and TRBJ2-7; 10 bases are a match to TRBD2. The CDR3 extends over 16 amino acids. Germline CDR1 reads SGHRS; CDR2 reads YFSETQ. The CDR3 here is CASSTSSGSVSYEQYF. The CDR3 DNA sequence: TGCGCCAGCAGCACCTCTAGCGGGAGTGTCTCCTACGAACAGTACTTC.

CDR3 region: CATSRRERDRGPIQYF. The CDR3 DNA sequence: TGTGCCACCAGCAGACGAGAGCGGGACAGGGGCCCCATTCAGTACTTC. The rearrangement uses TRBV15 and TRBJ2-4; 10 positions match TRBD1. The CDR3 is 16 amino acids. Trimming took 2 bases from V and 9 from J; bases not matched to a gene: 10. Germline V lookup: CDR1 LNHNV, CDR2 YYDKDF (reference sequence).

This clonotype was seen a few times. The V and J genes are TRBV7-2 and TRBJ1-1; D uncertain. This CDR3 is built from 14 residues. In germline, CDR1 is SGHTA, CDR2 FQGNSA. V lost 0 bases and J lost 4, with 9 bases in between. The CDR3, as DNA: TGTGCCAGCAGCTTAGCAGGGTCTGGCACTGAAGCTTTCTTT. It encodes CASSLAGSGTEAFF.

The chain uses TRBV15 and TRBJ2-1, with 7 bases that match TRBD2. Germline assignment: CDR1 LNHNV and CDR2 YYDKDF (reference sequence). CDR3 length equals 14 residues. The junction had 8 bases not matched to a gene; V was cut back by 6 bases and J by 6 bases. CDR3 residues: CATSSVAGTNEQFF. CDR3 nucleotide sequence: TGTGCCACCAGTTCGGTAGCGGGCACCAATGAGCAGTTCTTC.

This clonotype was detected only once. A much larger clone lies a single base off, so this may be a read error. The chain couples TRBV20-1 to TRBJ2-5; D unresolved. This CDR3 region has 14 residues. V lost 6 bases, J lost 6 bases, and 20 bases lay in between. CDR1 and CDR2 (germline): DFQATT, SNEGSKA (reference sequence). CDR3 in amino acids: CSALLPVFTKTQYF. In DNA form, the CDR3 reads TGCAGTGCGCTATTACCAGTTTTCACAAAGACCCAGTACTTC.

This clonotype was recorded a few times. The chain is built from TRBV3-1 and TRBJ1-1; D remains ambiguous. This CDR3 contains 12 residues. V lost 6 bases and J lost 0, with 5 bases in between. Germline CDR1 and CDR2: LGHDT and YNNKEL (reference sequence). The CDR3 sequence is CASRGMNTEAFF. CDR3 sequence (DNA): TGTGCCAGCAGGGGTATGAACACTGAAGCTTTCTTT.

With regard to this clonotype: At one end the junction does not follow the germline gene, possibly because of a read error. The rearrangement links TRBV6-1 to TRBJ1-2; maybe TRBD1 (5 bases). The CDR3 sequence is 15 residues long. Germline V gene data show CDR1 as MNHNS and CDR2 as SASEGT. The chain's CDR3 is CASSAEWGVNCGYTF. The CDR3 nucleotides read TGTGCCAGCAGTGCTGAGTGGGGGGTTAACTGTGGCTACACCTTC.

The chain couples TRBV20-1 to TRBJ1-6; D is ambiguous. The V gene lost 0 bases and the J gene lost 9 bases, with 18 bases spanning the gap. The CDR3 runs 16 residues. Germline-derived CDR1 and CDR2 are DFQATT and SNEGSKA (reference sequence). DNA for the CDR3: TGCAGTGCTAGAGATTTGTCAGGCTTTCTCGCTTCACCCCTCCACTTT. It translates to CSARDLSGFLASPLHF.

V usage is TRBV11-2 and J usage is TRBJ2-7; a weak D match, TRBD2 (6 bases). The germline CDR1 and CDR2 sequences are SGHAT and FQNNGV. This CDR3 spans 15 amino acids. Trimming took off 4 bases at V and 0 bases at J, with 13 bases between the two ends. CDR3: CASSYIRTTSYEQYF. CDR3 DNA: TGTGCCAGCAGCTACATTCGGACTACCTCCTACGAGCAGTACTTC.

This clonotype was observed a few times. This chain joins TRBV2 and TRBJ2-7; D is undetermined. Germline-derived CDR1 and CDR2 are SNHLY and FYNNEI. There are 12 residues in the CDR3. Between the trimmed V and J ends, which lost 7 bases and 0 bases, there was a span of 7 bases. The CDR3: CASTTDSYEQYF. In nucleotides, the CDR3 is TGTGCCAGCACTACTGACTCCTACGAGCAGTACTTC.

This clonotype was counted a few times. The chain carries TRBV2 and TRBJ1-2; perhaps TRBD1 as D (5 bases). Germline assignment: CDR1 SNHLY and CDR2 FYNNEI. CDR3 length equals 12 residues. Trimming took off 8 bases at V and 7 bases at J, with 14 bases between the two ends. The CDR3 loop is CASVTTGLGYTF. The CDR3 DNA sequence: TGTGCCAGCGTGACAACGGGGCTTGGCTACACCTTC. The whole variable domain, filled in from reference TRBV2 and TRBJ1-2, reads EPEVTQTPSHQVTQMGQEVILRCVPISNHLYFYWYRQILGQKVEFLVSFYNNEISEKSEIFDDQFSVERPDGSNFTLKIRSTKLEDSAMYFCASVTTGLGYTFGSGTRLTVV.

The V and J genes are TRBV20-1 and TRBJ2-1, with 9 bases matching TRBD1. Trimming at V came to 2 bases and at J to 8 bases, leaving 10 bases not matched to a gene. The CDR3 is 15 amino acids. Germline-derived CDR1 and CDR2 are DFQATT and SNEGSKA (reference sequence). CDR3 protein: CSARSGDRAGDEQFF. The CDR3 DNA sequence: TGCAGTGCTAGATCAGGGGACAGGGCTGGAGATGAGCAGTTCTTC.

J is TRBJ1-5 and V is TRBV5-1; a weak D match, TRBD1 (6 bases). V lost 0 bases, J lost 4 bases, and 11 bases lay in between. Germline V gives CDR1 SGHRS, CDR2 YFSETQ. The CDR3 totals 15 residues. DNA for the CDR3: TGCGCCAGCAGCTTGGATGGACAGCCAAATCAGCCCCAGCATTTT. This sequence encodes CASSLDGQPNQPQHF.

The rearrangement uses TRBV7-2 and TRBJ2-4; a possible D gene is TRBD1 (6 bases). The DNA end lines up better with TRBJ2-7; the J call may be wrong. Per the germline V gene, CDR1 is SGHTA and CDR2 is FQGNSA. This CDR3 comprises 14 residues. The CDR3 loop is CASSEQGGSYEQYF. For the CDR3, the DNA is TGTGCCAGCAGCGAACAGGGTGGGTCCTACGAGCAGTACTTC.

The gene calls are TRBV27 and TRBJ2-7; D may be TRBD1 (5 bases). Germline loops: CDR1 MNHEY, CDR2 SMNVEV (reference sequence). The CDR3 sequence is 14 residues long. The germline V and J ends were trimmed by 4 bases and 4 bases, with 14 bases remaining between them. Written as DNA, the CDR3 is TGTGCCAGCAGTTCCCCCGGACAAGAATACGAGCAGTACTTC. Its protein is CASSSPGQEYEQYF.

The chain couples TRBV5-1 to TRBJ2-7; D assignment may be TRBD1 or TRBD2 (5 bases each). Trimming took off 0 bases at V and 2 bases at J, with 12 bases between the two ends. Germline V gene sequence: CDR1 SGHRS, CDR2 YFSETQ. This CDR3 contains 15 residues. In nucleotides, the CDR3 is TGCGCCAGCAGCTTGGTTGGGACCAATGCCTACGAGCAGTACTTC. Its protein is CASSLVGTNAYEQYF.

Details on this clonotype: This could be a read error, since a much larger clone is one nucleotide away. It is likely a read error, because the conserved phenylalanine at the end of the CDR3 is missing. The chain uses TRBV15 and TRBJ2-5, with D possibly being TRBD1 or TRBD2 (6 bases each). CDR1 and CDR2 from the germline V gene are LNHNV and YYDKDF (reference sequence). This CDR3 comprises 18 residues. The V end was cut by 2 bases, the J end by 2 bases, with 21 bases between. CDR3 sequence reads: CATSRLSRLGGSQETQYL. The CDR3 nucleotides read TGTGCCACCAGCAGACTCTCTCGTTTGGGGGGCAGTCAAGAGACCCAGTACCTC.

The chain couples TRBV5-8 to TRBJ1-1; D gene uncertain. The CDR3 runs to 12 residues. Per the germline V gene, CDR1 is SGHTS and CDR2 is YDEGEE. Trimming took off 2 bases at V and 6 bases at J, with 8 bases between the two ends. This CDR3 reads CASSFTGAEAFF. CDR3 nucleotide sequence: TGTGCCAGCAGCTTTACTGGGGCTGAAGCTTTCTTT.

The chain carries TRBV12-3 or TRBV12-4 and TRBJ2-7; D remains ambiguous. V dropped 6 bases and J dropped 4 bases, with 16 bases sitting between them. This CDR3 is 14 amino acids long. CDR3 coding DNA: TGTGCCAGCAGCCTGGAGTATGCCGAGTACGAGCAGTACTTC. Amino acid sequence: CASSLEYAEYEQYF.

V gene TRBV4-1 combines with J gene TRBJ1-1; D is unresolved. The CDR3 covers 13 residues. CDR1 is MGHRA and CDR2 is YSYEKL in the germline V gene. Trimming took 0 bases from V and 9 from J, leaving 11 bases between them. CDR3 DNA: TGCGCCAGCAGCCAAGAAGTCCAGACCAAAGCTTTCTTT. Amino acid sequence: CASSQEVQTKAFF.

The chain has TRBV5-1 and TRBJ1-2; no reliable D call. Germline V gene sequence: CDR1 SGHRS, CDR2 YFSETQ. V was trimmed by 1 base and J by 0 bases, leaving 13 bases between them. The CDR3 is made up of 16 amino acids. The CDR3 region is CASSLIMGLANYGYTF. The CDR3 coding sequence is TGCGCCAGCAGCTTGATCATGGGCCTAGCTAACTATGGCTACACCTTC.

The V call is TRBV5-1, the J call TRBJ2-7; the match to TRBD2 covers 12 bases. The germline V gene has CDR1 SGHRS and CDR2 YFSETQ. Trimming at V came to 3 bases and at J to 6 bases, leaving 7 bases not matched to a gene. The CDR3 has 15 amino acids. CDR3: CASSSSLAGGGEQYF. The CDR3, as DNA: TGCGCCAGCAGCTCCTCGCTAGCGGGAGGGGGCGAGCAGTACTTC.

This clonotype has more than one count but fewer than ten. V gene TRBV12-3 or TRBV12-4 combines with J gene TRBJ1-2; TRBD1 aligns across 8 bases. The CDR3 runs to 13 residues. The trim removed 5 bases at V and 8 bases at J, leaving 7 bases unmatched. The CDR3 is CASSTSGGSGYTF. CDR3 nucleotides: TGTGCCAGCAGTACCTCAGGGGGCAGCGGCTACACCTTC.

This chain joins TRBV7-3 and TRBJ2-3; D possibly corresponds to TRBD1 (5 bases). The V gene lost 2 bases and the J gene lost 3 bases, with 12 bases spanning the gap. The CDR3 length is 15 residues. Germline V lookup: CDR1 SGHTA, CDR2 FQGTGA. Here the CDR3 DNA reads TGTGCCAGCAGCTTACAGGGATATGAGACAGATACGCAGTATTTT. It translates to CASSLQGYETDTQYF.

This clonotype has more than one count but fewer than ten. The chain has TRBV20-1 and TRBJ2-5, with 11 bases aligning to TRBD1. The germline V gene has CDR1 DFQATT and CDR2 SNEGSKA (reference sequence). The CDR3 loop spans 19 amino acids. Trimming cost V 1 base and J 2 bases; bases outside gene matches: 15. The CDR3, as DNA: TGCAGTGCTAGAGTGTTAACCGGGACAGGGGGAGTAGGACAAGAGACCCAGTACTTC. Translating gives CSARVLTGTGGVGQETQYF.

This clonotype was detected only a few times. The J gene is TRBJ1-1, the V gene TRBV20-1; the match to TRBD1 covers 8 bases. This CDR3 contains 14 residues. Per germline, CDR1 DFQATT and CDR2 SNEGSKA (reference sequence). V was clipped by 4 bases and J by 1 base; unmatched bases: 5. The CDR3 sequence: CSAKLGQGNTEAFF. The DNA for the CDR3 is TGCAGTGCTAAGTTAGGACAGGGGAACACTGAAGCTTTCTTT.